The 21 T cell receptor beta chains given below trace back to one sample, sequenced in a study of T cells in Graves' hyperthyroidism and ophthalmopathy. Authors of the study amplified TCR beta CDR3 regions from RNA transcripts. A set of HTBI primers served as the primers for a first-round RT-PCR of the TCR CDR3. TCRdb independently ran MiXCR on the multiplex PCR reads; one entry per CDR3 protein. The data contain around 580,000 distinct CDR3 sequences, 16% of them singletons. The sequenced sample consisted of blood. The receptors originated from a young woman with Graves' hyperthyroidism.

V gene TRBV2 combines with J gene TRBJ2-7; 7 bases map to TRBD1. The junction had 4 bases not matched to a gene; V was cut back by 4 bases and J by 4 bases. There are 13 residues in the CDR3. Germline CDR1 SNHLY, CDR2 FYNNEI. The CDR3 nucleotides are TGTGCCAGCAGTGGAGGGGGCAGATACGAGCAGTACTTC. Translation gives CASSGGGRYEQYF.

In DNA form, the CDR3 reads TGTGCCATCAAACCCCAGCCGGGACTAGCGGGGGACCAAAACAATGAGCAGTTCTTC. Protein product: CAIKPQPGLAGDQNNEQFF. This rearrangement joins TRBV12-3 or TRBV12-4 to TRBJ2-1; 14 nucleotides match TRBD2. After removal of 10 bases from V and 5 bases from J, the junction contained 19 bases not matched to a gene. The CDR3 consists of 19 residues.

This clonotype occurred a few times. The genes are TRBV6-2 or TRBV6-3 and TRBJ1-1; D gene ambiguous. V shed 10 bases and J shed 0 bases, with 9 bases lying between them. CDR1 and CDR2 (germline): MNHEY, SVGEGT. The CDR3 totals 12 residues. The CDR3 sequence: CAIGRMNTEAFF. The CDR3 DNA sequence: TGTGCCATCGGACGGATGAACACTGAAGCTTTCTTT.

The chain employs TRBV6-4 and TRBJ1-1; maybe TRBD1 (6 bases). The germline gives CDR1 MRHNA, CDR2 SNTAGT. The CDR3 has 13 amino acids. Deletions cut 6 bases from V and 1 base from J, with 9 bases between. The CDR3 region is CASRRQENTEAFF. CDR3 sequence (DNA): TGTGCCAGCAGACGACAGGAGAACACTGAAGCTTTCTTT.

This clonotype appeared a few times. The chain links TRBV19 to TRBJ1-3, with D uncertain. CDR1 is LNHDA, CDR2 SQIVND, per germline (reference sequence). The length of the CDR3 is 14 residues. Trimming left V 9 bases short and J 3 bases short, with 15 bases between. The CDR3 region is CASAPVMGGNTIYF. CDR3 coding DNA: TGTGCCAGCGCCCCCGTTATGGGTGGAAACACCATATATTTT.

This chain links TRBV5-5 with TRBJ1-5; no clear D gene. This CDR3 has 13 amino acids. The germline CDR1 and CDR2 sequences are SGHKS and YYEKEE (reference sequence). V dropped 0 bases and J dropped 8 bases, with 9 bases sitting between them. CDR3 coding DNA: TGTGCCAGCAGCTTGGACATCTTTAAGCCCCAGCATTTT. Protein product: CASSLDIFKPQHF.

This clonotype was found a few times. This chain uses TRBV3-1 with TRBJ2-1; D gene ambiguous. V lost 5 bases to trimming and J lost 5 bases, with 13 bases between them. Germline V gives CDR1 LGHDT, CDR2 YNNKEL (reference sequence). This CDR3 region has 14 residues. In nucleotides, the CDR3 is TGTGCCAGCAGCGCCCTGGACCTTCACAATGAGCAGTTCTTC. As protein: CASSALDLHNEQFF.

This clonotype showed up many times. The V call is TRBV7-8, the J call TRBJ2-7, with a weak D call TRBD1 (6 bases). The CDR3 loop spans 17 amino acids. V dropped 1 base and J dropped 0 bases, with 16 bases sitting between them. CDR1 SGHVS and CDR2 FQNEAQ come from the germline V gene. This chain's CDR3 is CASSLVAGTRNSYEQYF. DNA of the CDR3: TGTGCCAGCAGCTTAGTGGCCGGGACACGGAACTCCTACGAGCAGTACTTC.

This clonotype was picked up a small number of times. The chain links TRBV7-9 to TRBJ1-1; no clear D gene. The CDR3 totals 15 residues. CDR1 and CDR2 from the germline V gene are SEHNR and FQNEAQ (reference sequence). Trimming took off 1 base at V and 8 bases at J, with 17 bases between the two ends. CDR3 coding DNA: TGTGCCAGCAGCTTAGGCCTTCGGGAGCCCTTAGAAGCTTTCTTT. It encodes CASSLGLREPLEAFF.

This clonotype appeared many times. The rearrangement uses TRBV7-8 and TRBJ2-4; D remains ambiguous. Germline V lookup: CDR1 SGHVS, CDR2 FQNEAQ. This CDR3 is 14 amino acids long. V was pared by 3 bases and J by 0 bases, with 6 bases between. The CDR3 loop reads CASSLGSAKNIQYF. CDR3 in DNA: TGTGCCAGCAGCTTGGGCTCAGCCAAAAACATTCAGTACTTC.

The sample holds a few counts of this clonotype. J is TRBJ1-5 and V is TRBV20-1, with D tentatively TRBD1 (5 bases). V lost 6 bases and J lost 2, with 11 bases in between. The germline gives CDR1 DFQATT, CDR2 SNEGSKA (reference sequence). This CDR3 has 13 amino acids. CDR3 bases: TGCAGTGCCAGGGTAACAGGCAATCAGCCCCAGCATTTT. Translation gives CSARVTGNQPQHF.

This clonotype was seen repeatedly, ten times or more. The CDR3 spells CATSDPGTYEQYF. The CDR3 nucleotides read TGTGCCACCAGTGACCCGGGGACCTACGAGCAGTACTTC. V usage is TRBV24-1 and J usage is TRBJ2-7, with D perhaps matching TRBD2 (5 bases). The germline V gene has CDR1 KGHDR and CDR2 SFDVKD. The CDR3 has 13 amino acids. Between the trimmed V and J ends, which lost 4 bases and 2 bases, there was a span of 8 bases.

Many counts were recorded for this clonotype. The J gene is TRBJ1-6, the V gene TRBV28; D gene ambiguous. Trimming shortened V by 4 bases and J by 10 bases, and 8 bases separated the two germline ends. CDR1 and CDR2 from the germline V gene are MDHEN and SYDVKM. The CDR3 is 12 residues long. The CDR3 DNA is TGTGCCAGCAGTTACGGACGGTCACCCCTCCACTTT. Translated, it gives CASSYGRSPLHF.

Comment on this clonotype: A read error may explain this, as a much larger clone is one base away. This chain links TRBV28 with TRBJ1-1; D not resolved. The V gene's germline CDR1 is MDHEN and CDR2 SYDVKM. This CDR3 is 16 amino acids long. The CDR3 protein is CASSLYPRRPNTEASF. CDR3 DNA sequence: TGTGCCAGCAGTTTATACCCTAGAAGGCCGAACACTGAAGCTTCCTTT.

This clonotype was seen a few times. V gene TRBV29-1 combines with J gene TRBJ2-3, with 11 bases lining up with TRBD2. Germline lookup yields CDR1 SQVTM and CDR2 ANQGSEA. V lost 6 bases, J lost 4 bases, and 6 bases stayed unmatched. This CDR3 is 14 amino acids long. CDR3 residues: CSVTSGRSPDTQYF. In DNA form, the CDR3 reads TGCAGCGTCACTAGCGGGAGATCGCCAGATACGCAGTATTTT.

J is TRBJ2-3 and V is TRBV19, with 7 bases lining up with TRBD1. Per germline, CDR1 LNHDA and CDR2 SQIVND (reference sequence). With 5 bases clipped from V and 2 bases from J, the junction kept 7 bases outside the gene matches. CDR3 size: 15 residues. For the CDR3, the DNA is TGTGCCAGTAGTCAGGACAGGAGCCCCACAGATACGCAGTATTTT. Protein: CASSQDRSPTDTQYF.

This clonotype has at least ten counts. The genes are TRBV13 and TRBJ2-1, with TRBD2 matching 8 bases. The CDR3 runs 16 residues. Germline V CDR1 and CDR2: PRHDT, FYEKMQ (reference sequence). V was clipped by 5 bases and J by 8 bases; unmatched bases: 14. The CDR3: CASSDLSAGGPDEQFF. DNA for the CDR3: TGTGCCAGCAGCGATTTGTCTGCGGGGGGCCCCGATGAGCAGTTCTTC.

In regard to this clonotype: One end of the junction varies from germline; a read error may be responsible. The chain is built from TRBV3-1 and TRBJ2-4; TRBD1 or TRBD2 may be the D gene (5 bases each). There are 15 residues in the CDR3. The germline V gene has CDR1 LGHDT and CDR2 YNNKEL (reference sequence). Here the CDR3 reads CAGSQDWGTKNIQYF. CDR3 DNA: TGTGCCGGCAGCCAAGACTGGGGGACCAAAAACATTCAGTACTTC.

This chain links TRBV27 with TRBJ1-3; D gene uncertain. The germline V and J ends were trimmed by 6 bases and 0 bases, with 9 bases remaining between them. CDR1 is MNHEY, CDR2 SMNVEV, per germline (reference sequence). The CDR3 spans 14 residues. The CDR3 reads CASSKVSSGNTIYF. The CDR3 bases are TGTGCCAGCAGCAAGGTTAGCTCTGGAAACACCATATATTTT.

This clonotype was counted ten times or more. The chain combines TRBV6-1 with TRBJ1-5; D not resolved. This CDR3 is built from 16 residues. V lost 3 bases, J lost 0 bases, and 12 bases lay in between. Germline V gene sequence: CDR1 MNHNS, CDR2 SASEGT. CDR3 region: CASSDRGGYSNQPQHF. For the CDR3, the DNA is TGTGCCAGCAGTGACAGAGGAGGGTATAGCAATCAGCCCCAGCATTTT.

This clonotype was observed a handful of times. The V and J genes are TRBV11-2 and TRBJ2-3; D is uncertain. The V gene lost 5 bases and the J gene lost 0 bases, with 12 bases spanning the gap. CDR1 is SGHAT, CDR2 FQNNGV, per germline. The CDR3 consists of 15 residues. CDR3 coding DNA: TGTGCCAGCAGCCCTCGTTGGGCGAGCACAGATACGCAGTATTTT. It encodes CASSPRWASTDTQYF.